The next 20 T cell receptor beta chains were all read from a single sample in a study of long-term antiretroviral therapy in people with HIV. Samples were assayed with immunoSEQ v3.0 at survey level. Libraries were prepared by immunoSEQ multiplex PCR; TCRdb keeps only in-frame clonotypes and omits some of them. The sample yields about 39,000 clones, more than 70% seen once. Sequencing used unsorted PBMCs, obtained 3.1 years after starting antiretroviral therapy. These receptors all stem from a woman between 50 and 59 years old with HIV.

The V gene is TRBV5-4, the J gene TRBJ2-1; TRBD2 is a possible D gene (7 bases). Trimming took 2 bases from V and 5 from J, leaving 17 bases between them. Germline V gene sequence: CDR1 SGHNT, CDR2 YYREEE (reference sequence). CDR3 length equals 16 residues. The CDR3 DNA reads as TGTGCCAGCAGCTTTGGGGGGGGCAGCACTCACAATGAGCAGTTCTTC. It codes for CASSFGGGSTHNEQFF.

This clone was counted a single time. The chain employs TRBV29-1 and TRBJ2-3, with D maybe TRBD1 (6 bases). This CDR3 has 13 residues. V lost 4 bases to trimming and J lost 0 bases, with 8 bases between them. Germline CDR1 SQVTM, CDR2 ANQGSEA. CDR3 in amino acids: CSVGGQSTDTQYF. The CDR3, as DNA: TGCAGCGTTGGAGGACAGAGCACAGATACGCAGTATTTT.

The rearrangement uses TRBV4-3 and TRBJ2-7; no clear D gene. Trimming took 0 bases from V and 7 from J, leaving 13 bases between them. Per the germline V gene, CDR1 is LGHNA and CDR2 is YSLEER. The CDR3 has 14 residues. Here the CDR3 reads CASSQELSGGEQYF. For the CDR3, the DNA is TGCGCCAGCAGCCAAGAGTTGTCGGGTGGGGAGCAGTACTTC.

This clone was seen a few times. CDR3 residues: CASSPGPQDEQYF. CDR3 nucleotide sequence: TGTGCCAGCAGTCCCGGGCCCCAGGACGAGCAGTACTTC. The chain joins TRBV7-6 to TRBJ2-7; no clear D. The CDR3 totals 13 residues. Trimming shortened V by 6 bases and J by 5 bases, and 14 bases separated the two germline ends. Per the germline V gene, CDR1 is SGHVS and CDR2 is FNYEAQ. Full variable domain (outside the CDR3, taken from reference TRBV7-6 and TRBJ2-7): GAGVSQSPRYKVTKRGQDVALRCDPISGHVSLYWYRQALGQGPEFLTYFNYEAQQDKSGLPNDRFSAERPEGSISTLTIQRTEQRDSAMYRCASSPGPQDEQYFGPGTRLTVT.

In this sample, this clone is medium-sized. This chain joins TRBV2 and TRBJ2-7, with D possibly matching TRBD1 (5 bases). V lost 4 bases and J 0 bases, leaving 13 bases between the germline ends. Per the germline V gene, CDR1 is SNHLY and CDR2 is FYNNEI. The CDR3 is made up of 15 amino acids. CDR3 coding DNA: TGTGCCAGCAGTGGTGTAAGGGGCTACTCCTACGAGCAGTACTTC. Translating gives CASSGVRGYSYEQYF.

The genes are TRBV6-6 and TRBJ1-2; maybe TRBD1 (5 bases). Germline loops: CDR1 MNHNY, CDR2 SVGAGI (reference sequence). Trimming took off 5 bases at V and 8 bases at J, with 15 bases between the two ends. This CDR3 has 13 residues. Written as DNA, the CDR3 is TGTGCCAGCAGTACCGATACACAGGTCGGCTACACCTTC. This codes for CASSTDTQVGYTF.

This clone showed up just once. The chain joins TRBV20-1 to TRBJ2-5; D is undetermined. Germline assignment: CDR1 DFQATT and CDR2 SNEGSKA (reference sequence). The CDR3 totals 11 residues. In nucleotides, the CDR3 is TGCAGCAAATACCTTCGAGAGACCCAGTACTTC. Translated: CSKYLRETQYF.

This CDR3 is CASINYKAGANVLTF. CDR3 coding DNA: TGTGCCAGCATAAATTATAAGGCTGGGGCCAACGTCCTGACTTTC. The gene calls are TRBV6-6 and TRBJ2-6; D unresolved. V was trimmed by 7 bases and J by 2 bases, leaving 12 bases between them. This CDR3 region has 15 residues. The germline gives CDR1 MNHNY, CDR2 SVGAGI (reference sequence).

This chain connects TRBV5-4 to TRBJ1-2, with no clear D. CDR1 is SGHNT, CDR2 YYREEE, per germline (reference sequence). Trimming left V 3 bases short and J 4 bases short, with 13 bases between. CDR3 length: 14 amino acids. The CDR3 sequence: CASSSAPGVYGYTF. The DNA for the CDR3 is TGTGCCAGCAGCTCCGCCCCGGGAGTCTATGGCTACACCTTC.

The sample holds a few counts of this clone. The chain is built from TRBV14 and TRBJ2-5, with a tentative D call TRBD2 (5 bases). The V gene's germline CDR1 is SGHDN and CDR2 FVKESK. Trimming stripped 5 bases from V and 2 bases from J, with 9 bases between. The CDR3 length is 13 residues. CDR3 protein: CASSFPGQETQYF. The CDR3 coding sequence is TGTGCCAGCAGCTTCCCGGGACAAGAGACCCAGTACTTC. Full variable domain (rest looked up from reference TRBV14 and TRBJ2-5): EAGVTQFPSHSVIEKGQTVTLRCDPISGHDNLYWYRRVMGKEIKFLLHFVKESKQDESGMPNNRFLAERTGGTYSTLKVQPAELEDSGVYFCASSFPGQETQYFGPGTRLLVL.

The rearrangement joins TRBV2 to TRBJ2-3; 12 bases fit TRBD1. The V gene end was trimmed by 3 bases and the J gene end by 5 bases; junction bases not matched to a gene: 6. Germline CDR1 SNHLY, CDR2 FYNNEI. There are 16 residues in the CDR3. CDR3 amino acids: CASSDPGQGAEDTQYF. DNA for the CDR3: TGTGCCAGCAGTGACCCGGGACAGGGGGCGGAAGATACGCAGTATTTT. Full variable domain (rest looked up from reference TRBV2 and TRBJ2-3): EPEVTQTPSHQVTQMGQEVILRCVPISNHLYFYWYRQILGQKVEFLVSFYNNEISEKSEIFDDQFSVERPDGSNFTLKIRSTKLEDSAMYFCASSDPGQGAEDTQYFGPGTRLTVL.

The CDR3 DNA is TGTGCCAGCAGCCAAATACTGCTCAGGGACGGTGGAAATTCACCCCTCCACTTT. As protein: CASSQILLRDGGNSPLHF. The chain combines TRBV7-6 with TRBJ1-6; tentative D call: TRBD1 (5 bases). V was clipped by 5 bases and J by 7 bases, with 24 bases between them. There are 18 residues in the CDR3. Germline CDR1 is SGHVS and CDR2 is FNYEAQ.

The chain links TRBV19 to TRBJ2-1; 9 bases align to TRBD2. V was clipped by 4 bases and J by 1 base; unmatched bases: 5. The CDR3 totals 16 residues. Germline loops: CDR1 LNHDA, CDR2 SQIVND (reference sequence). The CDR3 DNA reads TGTGCCAGTAGTACTCTCCTAGCGGGATCCTACAATGAGCAGTTCTTC. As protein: CASSTLLAGSYNEQFF.

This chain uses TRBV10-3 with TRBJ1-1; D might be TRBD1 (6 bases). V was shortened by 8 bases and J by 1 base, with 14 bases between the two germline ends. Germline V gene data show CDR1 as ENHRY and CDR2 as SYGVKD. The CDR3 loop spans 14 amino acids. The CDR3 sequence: CAILMDSRNTEAFF. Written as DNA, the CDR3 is TGTGCCATCCTAATGGACAGTAGGAACACTGAAGCTTTCTTT.

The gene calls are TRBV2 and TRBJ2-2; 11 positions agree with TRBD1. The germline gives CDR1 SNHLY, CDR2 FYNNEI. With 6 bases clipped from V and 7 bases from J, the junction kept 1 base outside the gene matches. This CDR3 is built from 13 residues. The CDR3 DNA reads TGTGCCAGCAGGGGACAGGGGGTCGGGGAGCTGTTTTTT. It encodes CASRGQGVGELFF.

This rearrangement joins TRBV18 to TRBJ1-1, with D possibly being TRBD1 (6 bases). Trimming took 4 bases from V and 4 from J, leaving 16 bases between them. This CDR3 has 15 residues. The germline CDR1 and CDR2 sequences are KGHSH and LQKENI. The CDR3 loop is CASSQTTGGRTEAFF. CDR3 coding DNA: TGTGCCAGCTCACAGACAACGGGGGGGCGCACTGAAGCTTTCTTT.

The CDR3 nucleotides read TGTGCCAGCAGTTCGGGACAGGGATTTAGGACTGAAGCTTTCTTT. As protein: CASSSGQGFRTEAFF. The V gene is TRBV27, the J gene TRBJ1-1; TRBD1 matches 9 bases. The V gene's germline CDR1 is MNHEY and CDR2 SMNVEV (reference sequence). The CDR3 has 15 amino acids. The junction had 8 bases not matched to a gene; V was cut back by 4 bases and J by 5 bases.

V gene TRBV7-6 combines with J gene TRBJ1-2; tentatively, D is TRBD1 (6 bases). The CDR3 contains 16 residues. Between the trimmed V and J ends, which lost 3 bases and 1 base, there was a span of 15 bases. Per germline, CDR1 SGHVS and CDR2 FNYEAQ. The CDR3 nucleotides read TGTGCCAGCAGCTTCGGCCTCACAGGGAGTAACTATGGCTACACCTTC. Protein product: CASSFGLTGSNYGYTF.

CDR3: CASSLAGDRGYEQYF. The CDR3, as DNA: TGTGCCAGCAGCTTAGCCGGGGACAGAGGCTACGAGCAGTACTTC. The chain combines TRBV7-2 with TRBJ2-7; TRBD1 matches at 7 bases. J was trimmed by 3 bases and V by 0 bases; bases with no gene match: 5. CDR1 is SGHTA and CDR2 is FQGNSA in the germline V gene. The CDR3 sequence is 15 residues long.

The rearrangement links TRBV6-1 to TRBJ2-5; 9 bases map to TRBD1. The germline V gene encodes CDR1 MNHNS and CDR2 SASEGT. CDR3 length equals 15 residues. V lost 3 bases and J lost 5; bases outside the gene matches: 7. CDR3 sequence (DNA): TGTGCCAGCAGTGATAACAGGGGGCTATTGGAGACCCAGTACTTC. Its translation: CASSDNRGLLETQYF.